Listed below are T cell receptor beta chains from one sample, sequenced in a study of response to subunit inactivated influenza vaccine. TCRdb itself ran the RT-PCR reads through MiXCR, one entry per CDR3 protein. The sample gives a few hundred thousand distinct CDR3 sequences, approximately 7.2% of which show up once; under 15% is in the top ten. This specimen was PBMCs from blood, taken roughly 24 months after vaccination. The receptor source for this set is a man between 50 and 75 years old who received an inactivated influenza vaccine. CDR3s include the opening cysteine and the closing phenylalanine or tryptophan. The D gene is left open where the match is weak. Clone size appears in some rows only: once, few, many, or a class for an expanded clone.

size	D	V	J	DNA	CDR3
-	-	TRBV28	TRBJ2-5	TGTGCCAGCAGAGCCCGGACCCCAGAGACCCAGTACTTC	CASRARTPETQYF
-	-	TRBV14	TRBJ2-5	TGTGCCAGCAGCCAAGAAGGGGCGTTGGAGACCCAGTACTTC	CASSQEGALETQYF
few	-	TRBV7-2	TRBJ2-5	TGTGCCAGCAGCTTAGGTTTGCGGGGTAACCAAGAGACCCAGTACTTC	CASSLGLRGNQETQYF
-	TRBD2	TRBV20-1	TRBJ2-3	TGCAGTGCTAGAGCTTCGGGACTAGTGGGGGGCACAGATACGCAGTATTTT	CSARASGLVGGTDTQYF
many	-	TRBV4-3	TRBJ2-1	TGCGCCAGCAGCCAAGCCACGGGGGGCCTGTACAATGAGCAGTTCTTC	CASSQATGGLYNEQFF
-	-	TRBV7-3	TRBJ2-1	TGTGCCAGCAGCTTAACGCGGGACGACAATGAGCAGTTCTTC	CASSLTRDDNEQFF
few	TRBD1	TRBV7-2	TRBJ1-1	TGTGCCAGCAGCTTACTTACAGGGGCTGGGACTGAAGCTTTCTTT	CASSLLTGAGTEAFF
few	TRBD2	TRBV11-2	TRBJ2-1	TGTGCCAGCAGTGTCGCCCGGACTAGCGGGGGCATCAATGAGCAGTTCTTC	CASSVARTSGGINEQFF
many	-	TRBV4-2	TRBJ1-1	TGTGCCAGCAGCCAAGATGCCGGAGAAGCTTTCTTT	CASSQDAGEAFF
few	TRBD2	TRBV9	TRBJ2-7	TGTGCCAGCAGCATTAGCGGGGGACCCTACGAGCAGTACTTC	CASSISGGPYEQYF
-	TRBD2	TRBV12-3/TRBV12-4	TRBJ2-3	TGTGCCAGCACGATAGTAGCGGGGGGCACAGATACGCAGTATTTT	CASTIVAGGTDTQYF
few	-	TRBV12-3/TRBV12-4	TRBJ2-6	TGTGCCAGCAGTTTAATGTCTGGGGCCAACGTCCTGACTTTC	CASSLMSGANVLTF
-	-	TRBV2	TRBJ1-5	TGTGCCAGCAGTGAAGCCGGCAGGAATCAGCCCCAGCATTTT	CASSEAGRNQPQHF
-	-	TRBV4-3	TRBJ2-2	TGCGCCAGCAGCCCCGGGACGGGGGCGGCGGGGGAGCTGTTTTTT	CASSPGTGAAGELFF
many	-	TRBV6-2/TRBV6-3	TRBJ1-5	TGTGCCAGCAGTTACGCCAGGGCAGCGACCCAGCATTTT	CASSYARAATQHF
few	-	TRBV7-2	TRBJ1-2	TGTGCCAGCAGCTTAGGGGAGGGCCTCTATGGCTACACCTTC	CASSLGEGLYGYTF
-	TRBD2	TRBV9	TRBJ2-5	TGTGCCAGCAGCGGGGGGACTAGTCGGGAGACCCAGTACTTC	CASSGGTSRETQYF
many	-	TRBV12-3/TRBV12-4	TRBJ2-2	TGTGCCAGCAGTGTTTTGCACACCGGGGAGCTGTTTTTT	CASSVLHTGELFF
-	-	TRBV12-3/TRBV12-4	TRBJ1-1	TGTGCCAGCAGACCTATGGACTGGAACACTGAAGCTTTCTTT	CASRPMDWNTEAFF
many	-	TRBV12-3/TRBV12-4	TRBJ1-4	TGTGCCAGCAGTGCGGCGGCAGGAACTAATGAAAAACTGTTTTTT	CASSAAAGTNEKLFF
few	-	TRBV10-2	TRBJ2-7	TGCGCCAGCAGGTGGGACGTCTCCTACGAGCAGTACTTC	CASRWDVSYEQYF
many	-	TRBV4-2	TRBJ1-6	TGTGCCAGCAGCCAAGATAGGTCCCAACAGGCGACCTATAATTCACCCCTCCACTTT	CASSQDRSQQATYNSPLHF